This T cell receptor beta chain was profiled in a study of CD8+CD57+ T cells in acquired aplastic anemia. Study-wide context: The mean DNA yield obtained from sorted CD4+ and CD8+ cells came to 3 to 3.5 ug.

This CDR3 spans 13 amino acids. V was trimmed by 6 bases and J by 6 bases, leaving 13 bases between them. The germline V gene has CDR1 SNHLY and CDR2 FYNNEI. This clonotype has at least ten counts. Genomic DNA constituted the template upon which TCR beta VDJ and CDR3 profiling was performed. A single record per CDR3 protein comes from TCRdb applying MiXCR to the reads. The sample has 250,000 to 300,000 distinct CDR3 sequences; about 56% are singletons. Sequenced sample: sorted CD4+, CD8+, or CD8+CD57+ T cells (not recorded which) from PBMCs. This chain connects TRBV2 to TRBJ2-3, with D possibly being TRBD2 (6 bases). The TCR originated in a human donor with severe aplastic anemia or a healthy control (not recorded which). In nucleotides, the CDR3 is TGTGCCAGCAGGACTAGGGTGGGGGATACGCAGTATTTT. Amino acids: CASRTRVGDTQYF.